Listed below are T cell receptor beta chains from one sample, sequenced in a study of T cell responses to AZD1222 COVID-19 vaccine. The data were produced by immunoSEQ multiplex PCR, yet TCRdb's version contains in-frame clones alone and is incomplete. The table includes 65,000 to 90,000 clones, about nine tenths detected once. The sequences come from peripheral blood, collected on day 0 of AZD1222 vaccination. These receptors originate from an adult in good health. Each CDR3 is given with its conserved first and last residue. Fields, in order: clone size, CDR3 length, J gene, D gene, V gene, CDR3 protein, CDR3 DNA. A D gene is named only where the DNA matches it firmly. Some rows have no size entry. The others give once, few or many, or a class for an expanded clone.

-,15,TRBJ1-4,-,TRBV6-8,CASSHRASTNEKLFF,TGTGCCAGCAGTCACAGGGCCTCAACTAATGAAAAACTGTTTTTT
once,16,TRBJ2-1,-,TRBV7-3,CASSLSGDSSYNEQFF,TGTGCCAGCAGCTTGAGCGGGGACAGCTCCTACAATGAGCAGTTCTTC
few,15,TRBJ1-1,-,TRBV9,CASSVGWTANTEAFF,TGTGCCAGCAGCGTAGGGTGGACAGCTAACACTGAAGCTTTCTTT
few,16,TRBJ2-1,TRBD2,TRBV5-1,CASSRTGTSGGDEQFF,TGCGCCAGCAGCAGAACCGGGACTAGCGGGGGTGATGAGCAGTTCTTC
-,15,TRBJ2-3,-,TRBV5-1,CASSQGLGTPDTQYF,TGCGCCAGCAGCCAGGGACTTGGCACGCCAGATACGCAGTATTTT
-,11,TRBJ2-3,-,TRBV7-9,CASRSTDTQYF,TGTGCCAGCAGATCCACAGATACGCAGTATTTT
-,15,TRBJ1-6,-,TRBV5-1,CASSLATQDNSPLHF,TGCGCCAGCAGCTTGGCTACCCAGGATAATTCACCCCTCCACTTT
-,14,TRBJ2-7,-,TRBV5-5,CASSFGTASGEQYF,TGTGCCAGCAGCTTTGGGACGGCCTCGGGAGAGCAGTACTTC
-,14,TRBJ2-7,-,TRBV6-5,CASSHLAGGYEQYF,TGTGCCAGCAGTCACCTGGCGGGCGGCTACGAGCAGTACTTC
-,15,TRBJ2-7,TRBD1,TRBV19,CASSITGTGGNEQYF,TGTGCCAGTAGTATCACCGGGACAGGGGGCAACGAGCAGTACTTC
-,13,TRBJ2-2,-,TRBV19,CASSMMGIGELFF,TGTGCCAGTAGTATGATGGGAATCGGGGAGCTGTTTTTT
-,16,TRBJ2-2,-,TRBV9,CASTPQGGRNTGELFF,TGTGCCAGCACCCCCCAAGGAGGGCGGAACACCGGGGAGCTGTTTTTT
-,15,TRBJ1-5,TRBD1,TRBV19,CASSIDRGQGQPQHF,TGTGCCAGTAGCATCGACAGGGGGCAGGGTCAGCCCCAGCATTTT
once,14,TRBJ2-7,-,TRBV6-1,CASSEALGQYEQYF,TGTGCCAGCAGTGAAGCCTTGGGGCAGTACGAGCAGTACTTC
-,19,TRBJ2-3,TRBD2,TRBV5-6,CASSPLGSSGGRNTDTQYF,TGTGCCAGCAGCCCCCTCGGATCTAGCGGGGGGCGTAACACAGATACGCAGTATTTT
once,15,TRBJ1-5,-,TRBV28,CASSLLQGSNQPQHF,TGTGCCAGCAGTTTATTGCAGGGAAGCAATCAGCCCCAGCATTTT
-,12,TRBJ1-5,TRBD1,TRBV29-1,CSVKGGDQPQHF,TGCAGCGTTAAAGGGGGCGATCAGCCCCAGCATTTT
-,13,TRBJ2-1,-,TRBV19,CASSNGVSAEQFF,TGTGCCAGTAGTAACGGAGTTTCTGCTGAGCAGTTCTTC
-,11,TRBJ1-1,-,TRBV29-1,CSVRDTREAFF,TGCAGCGTTAGGGACACTCGGGAAGCTTTCTTT
-,12,TRBJ2-5,-,TRBV3-1/TRBV3-2,CASSQARETQYF,TGTGCCAGCAGCCAAGCGCGGGAGACCCAGTACTTC
-,15,TRBJ2-1,TRBD1,TRBV24-1,CATSDSPGQANEQFF,TGTGCCACCAGTGATTCCCCGGGACAGGCTAATGAGCAGTTCTTC
once,13,TRBJ2-7,-,TRBV21-1,CATDGGRLYEQYF,TGTGCCACCGACGGGGGGCGACTCTACGAGCAGTACTTC
-,14,TRBJ1-1,-,TRBV6-5,CASSYGWVNTEAFF,TGTGCCAGCAGTTATGGTTGGGTGAACACTGAAGCTTTCTTT
-,18,TRBJ2-3,TRBD2,TRBV7-9,CASSSPGTSGSRTDTQYF,TGTGCCAGCAGCTCCCCCGGGACTAGCGGGAGTCGTACAGATACGCAGTATTTT
once,13,TRBJ1-2,TRBD1,TRBV3-1/TRBV3-2,CASSRQGSYGYTF,TGTGCCAGCAGCCGACAGGGCTCCTATGGCTACACCTTC
-,18,TRBJ2-5,TRBD1,TRBV23-1,CASSAPPGTGAGLETQYF,TGCGCCAGCAGTGCCCCCCCCGGGACAGGGGCGGGCTTGGAGACCCAGTACTTC
-,12,TRBJ2-7,TRBD1,TRBV7-9,CAGGTGGYEQYF,TGTGCCGGCGGGACAGGCGGCTACGAGCAGTACTTC
few,15,TRBJ2-5,TRBD2,TRBV7-2,CASSIRLAGGETQYF,TGTGCCAGCAGCATCCGACTAGCGGGAGGGGAGACCCAGTACTTC
-,15,TRBJ2-3,TRBD1,TRBV28,CASRGTGGGTDTQYF,TGTGCCAGCAGGGGGACAGGGGGAGGCACAGATACGCAGTATTTT
-,15,TRBJ1-5,TRBD1,TRBV27,CASRPRTGEREPQHF,TGTGCCAGCAGACCCCGGACAGGGGAACGAGAGCCCCAGCATTTT
-,14,TRBJ1-5,-,TRBV19,CASSTWGDNQPQHF,TGTGCCAGTAGTACCTGGGGTGACAATCAGCCCCAGCATTTT
once,17,TRBJ1-5,-,TRBV21-1,CASTRDRARRSNQPQHF,TGTGCCAGCACTCGGGACAGGGCGCGCAGGAGCAATCAGCCCCAGCATTTT
-,14,TRBJ2-2,-,TRBV5-4,CASSLAVTGGELFF,TGTGCCAGCAGCTTAGCGGTTACGGGGGGGGAGCTGTTTTTT
once,14,TRBJ1-5,-,TRBV7-8,CASTVPGGNQPQHF,TGTGCCAGCACCGTACCGGGAGGCAATCAGCCCCAGCATTTT
-,14,TRBJ2-2,-,TRBV25-1,CASRERGNTGELFF,TGTGCCAGCAGGGAGAGGGGGAACACCGGGGAGCTGTTTTTT
-,17,TRBJ2-2,TRBD1,TRBV5-1,CASSSKTGAQNTGELFF,TGCGCCAGCAGCTCAAAAACAGGGGCCCAGAACACCGGGGAGCTGTTTTTT
-,14,TRBJ1-1,TRBD1,TRBV6-5,CASREGQGASEAFF,TGTGCCAGCAGGGAGGGACAGGGGGCGTCTGAAGCTTTCTTT
few,12,TRBJ2-1,-,TRBV7-3,CASSLNPSEQFF,TGTGCCAGCAGCTTAAACCCCAGTGAGCAGTTCTTC
-,15,TRBJ2-3,-,TRBV7-9,CASSLVVGGRNTQYF,TGTGCCAGCAGCTTAGTGGTGGGGGGGCGAAATACGCAGTATTTT
-,15,TRBJ2-3,-,TRBV11-2,CASSAAGLRTDTQYF,TGTGCCAGCAGCGCCGCGGGACTCCGCACAGATACGCAGTATTTT
-,15,TRBJ1-6,TRBD1,TRBV28,CATSGGDSLNSPLHF,TGTGCCACCAGTGGGGGGGACAGCCTCAATTCACCCCTCCACTTT
-,15,TRBJ1-2,TRBD1,TRBV19,CATKKDRGLLDGYTF,TGTGCCACCAAGAAGGACAGGGGTTTACTTGATGGCTACACCTTC
-,15,TRBJ1-1,-,TRBV18,CASSRGRALNTEAFF,TGTGCCAGCTCGAGGGGCAGGGCACTGAACACTGAAGCTTTCTTT
-,13,TRBJ2-7,TRBD2,TRBV5-5,CASRTSPPHEQYF,TGTGCCAGCAGGACTAGCCCTCCCCACGAGCAGTACTTC
-,15,TRBJ1-6,-,TRBV4-3,CASSQGDGDNSPLHF,TGCGCCAGCAGCCAAGGGGATGGGGATAATTCACCCCTCCACTTT